This TCR beta chain appears in the sequencing data of a study of memory CD4+ T cells and cytomegalovirus serostatus. Study in general: Of the healthy Belgian adults, 9 were CMV seropositive and about 24 seronegative.

Single viable CD3+CD4+CD8-CD45RO+ cells were sorted as the memory CD4+ T cells. Only in-frame clones appear in the TCRdb table, and some are missing; sequencing was by immunoSEQ multiplex PCR. The repertoire holds under 55,000 clones, with around 82% as singletons. Only a few counts were recorded for this clone. CDR1 KGHSH and CDR2 LQKENI come from the germline V gene. This CDR3 is built from 19 residues. Losses at the gene ends were 8 bases for V and 8 bases for J; bases not matched to a gene: 25. This sequence originates from an adult in good health and CMV-seropositive. Sequencing was done on a sample of memory CD4+ T cells from blood. The chain links TRBV18 to TRBJ1-2; 11 positions match TRBD1. The CDR3 here is CASRETGQGGRAVAQGYTF. Written as DNA, the CDR3 is TGTGCCAGCCGAGAGACGGGACAGGGGGGCCGCGCGGTAGCCCAAGGCTACACCTTC.